The 29 T cell receptor beta chains below were found in one sample sequenced in a study of blood T cells in healthy people across ages (dated by TCRdb to the mid-2010s). The library was produced with 5' RACE. These reads were obtained on an Illumina HiSeq 2500. A second PCR of roughly 6 to 11 cycles was run with a J-beta primer mix and a sample-barcoded 5' primer. The raw public reads went through TCRdb reprocessing: fastp at Q25, MiXCR clone calling, in-frame beta chains kept. Rows with a matching CDR3 protein are joined into one entry that keeps the most common DNA and genes. This sample is represented by about 800,000 distinct CDR3 sequences; 55% to 75% of them were singletons. The top ten clonotypes cover about 20% of the sample. The sample comprised blood. Source of these receptors: a man aged 25-40 years in good health.

This clonotype was counted only a few times. The V and J genes are TRBV20-1 and TRBJ2-4; TRBD2 matches at 13 bases. The ends lost 2 bases at V and 0 bases at J; junction bases unmatched: 13. This CDR3 contains 20 residues. The germline CDR1 and CDR2 sequences are DFQATT and SNEGSKA (reference sequence). The CDR3 loop reads CSARPPLGTSGDLAKNIQYF. Here the CDR3 DNA reads TGCAGTGCTAGACCACCTTTGGGGACTAGCGGGGATCTAGCCAAAAACATTCAGTACTTC.

This clonotype appeared a single time. This chain links TRBV25-1 with TRBJ2-5; D perhaps matches TRBD1 (5 bases). The ends were cut back, 7 bases at V and 6 bases at J, with 15 bases in the middle. The CDR3 contains 13 residues. The V gene's germline CDR1 is MGHDK and CDR2 SYGVNS. CDR3 sequence (DNA): TGTGCCAGCAATGGGCAGGGCTTGAAGACCCAGTACTTC. Its translation is CASNGQGLKTQYF.

CDR3 amino acids: CASSQGISGGQTGAFF. As DNA, the CDR3 is TGCGCCAGCAGCCAAGGGATATCGGGGGGCCAAACCGGAGCTTTCTTT. The genes are TRBV4-3 and TRBJ1-1, with D tentatively TRBD1 (6 bases). The CDR3 is 16 amino acids. The ends were cut back, 1 base at V and 10 bases at J, with 22 bases in the middle. The germline V gene has CDR1 LGHNA and CDR2 YSLEER.

The V and J genes are TRBV20-1 and TRBJ2-3; D not resolved. With 0 bases removed from V and 2 bases from J, the gap between germline ends came to 6 bases. The V gene's germline CDR1 is DFQATT and CDR2 SNEGSKA (reference sequence). The CDR3 is 13 residues long. CDR3 amino acids: CSARDPFTDTQYF. CDR3 nucleotide sequence: TGCAGTGCTAGAGATCCCTTCACAGATACGCAGTATTTT.

This clonotype was counted a single time. The chain employs TRBV6-5 and TRBJ2-2, with TRBD2 as a possible D gene (5 bases). The CDR3 has 15 residues. The V end was cut by 6 bases, the J end by 6 bases, with 17 bases between. Germline V CDR1 and CDR2: MNHEY, SVGAGI. The CDR3 DNA is TGTGCCAGCAGCCGCGTAAACGGGGTGGCCGGGGAGCTGTTTTTT. It specifies CASSRVNGVAGELFF.

This clonotype appeared a few times. The chain recombines TRBV25-1 with TRBJ1-1, with TRBD1 as a possible D gene (5 bases). This CDR3 is built from 12 residues. CDR1 is MGHDK, CDR2 SYGVNS, per germline. Trimming removed 1 base from V and 7 bases from J, with 7 bases in between. This CDR3 reads CASSEWGSEAFF. The CDR3 DNA sequence: TGTGCCAGCAGTGAATGGGGCAGTGAAGCTTTCTTT. The full variable domain, in which reference TRBV25-1 and TRBJ1-1 provide the parts outside the CDR3, is EADIYQTPRYLVIGTGKKITLECSQTMGHDKMYWYQQDPGMELHLIHYSYGVNSTEKGDLSSESTVSRIRTEHFPLTLESARPSHTSQYLCASSEWGSEAFFGQGTRLTVV.

The chain uses TRBV7-2 and TRBJ1-1; 7 bases map to TRBD1. CDR3 size: 15 residues. J was trimmed by 1 base and V by 5 bases; bases with no gene match: 7. Germline assignment: CDR1 SGHTA and CDR2 FQGNSA. CDR3 DNA: TGTGCCAGCAGCCCATCAGGGGGGAGGAACACTGAAGCTTTCTTT. This sequence encodes CASSPSGGRNTEAFF.

This chain uses TRBV7-8 with TRBJ1-2, with D unclear. Germline V lookup: CDR1 SGHVS, CDR2 FQNEAQ. The length of the CDR3 is 15 residues. V was clipped by 5 bases and J by 4 bases, with 17 bases between them. The CDR3: CASSGRDGPLYGYTF. CDR3 sequence (DNA): TGTGCCAGCAGCGGCCGTGATGGTCCCCTCTATGGCTACACCTTC.

The chain combines TRBV9 with TRBJ2-5; D gene ambiguous. V was cut by 0 bases and J by 3 bases, with 6 bases left in between. CDR3 length: 13 amino acids. Germline V gene sequence: CDR1 SGDLS, CDR2 YYNGEE. CDR3 bases: TGTGCCAGCAGCGTAGAACTAAAAGAGACCCAGTACTTC. Amino acids: CASSVELKETQYF.

The chain couples TRBV10-3 to TRBJ1-1; D call uncertain. The V and J ends lost 7 bases and 5 bases respectively, with 17 bases between them. The length of the CDR3 is 14 residues. CDR1 is ENHRY, CDR2 SYGVKD, per germline. As DNA, the CDR3 is TGTGCCATCACCATGGTTGAGGGCGGTACTGAAGCTTTCTTT. It encodes CAITMVEGGTEAFF.

The table lists this clonotype with a few counts. J is TRBJ2-7 and V is TRBV4-3, with D perhaps assigned TRBD1 or TRBD2 (5 bases each). The germline V and J ends were trimmed by 0 bases and 4 bases, with 25 bases remaining between them. Per germline, CDR1 LGHNA and CDR2 YSLEER. This CDR3 region has 19 residues. In nucleotides, the CDR3 is TGCGCCAGCAGCCAAGATTCGGGGTCGGGGACCGTTGTGGGATACGAGCAGTACTTC. Protein product: CASSQDSGSGTVVGYEQYF.

The V call is TRBV7-2, the J call TRBJ2-5; 10 bases map to TRBD1. Germline trimming cut 5 bases from V and 2 bases from J; bases unmatched to any gene: 14. The CDR3 has 18 amino acids. Germline V gives CDR1 SGHTA, CDR2 FQGNSA. The CDR3 here is CASSAFLTGGVGQETQYF. The CDR3 DNA reads TGTGCCAGCAGCGCATTCCTGACAGGGGGCGTAGGTCAAGAGACCCAGTACTTC. Full variable domain (missing parts from reference TRBV7-2 and TRBJ2-5): GAGVSQSPSNKVTEKGKDVELRCDPISGHTALYWYRQSLGQGLEFLIYFQGNSAPDKSGLPSDRFSAERTGGSVSTLTIQRTQQEDSAVYLCASSAFLTGGVGQETQYFGPGTRLLVL.

This sequence joins TRBV20-1 and TRBJ2-1; D might be TRBD1 or TRBD2, each matching 6 bases. The CDR3 loop spans 14 amino acids. Trimming removed 0 bases at V and 6 bases at J, with 12 bases between. Looked up from germline, CDR1 is DFQATT and CDR2 is SNEGSKA (reference sequence). CDR3 in DNA: TGCAGTGCTAGAGATCCTTGGGGGGCCAATGAGCAGTTCTTC. As protein: CSARDPWGANEQFF.

This clonotype has just a few counts. The chain joins TRBV4-3 to TRBJ2-7; D uncertain. CDR3 length: 15 residues. Germline CDR1 and CDR2: LGHNA and YSLEER. V dropped 0 bases and J dropped 3 bases, with 12 bases sitting between them. The CDR3 reads CASSQDVRLYYEQYF. DNA for the CDR3: TGCGCCAGCAGCCAAGATGTACGGTTATACTACGAGCAGTACTTC.

CDR3: CASSYSRQGLGYTF. CDR3 DNA sequence: TGTGCCAGCAGTTACTCCCGACAGGGCCTCGGCTACACCTTC. The genes are TRBV6-2 or TRBV6-3 and TRBJ1-2, with 7 bases aligning to TRBD1. Per the germline V gene, CDR1 is MNHEY and CDR2 is SVGEGT. This CDR3 region has 14 residues. J lost 8 bases, V lost 0 bases, and 6 bases had no gene match.

This chain connects TRBV7-9 to TRBJ2-4; D could derive from TRBD1 or TRBD2 (6 bases each). The CDR3 runs to 16 residues. Trimming removed 5 bases from V and 0 bases from J, with 14 bases in between. The V gene's germline CDR1 is SEHNR and CDR2 FQNEAQ (reference sequence). The CDR3 is CASSRGTILAKNIQYF. The CDR3, as DNA: TGTGCCAGCAGCCGGGGGACAATTTTAGCCAAAAACATTCAGTACTTC.

This clonotype was observed a single time. The chain employs TRBV2 and TRBJ2-4; D uncertain. V dropped 3 bases and J dropped 12 bases, with 15 bases sitting between them. The CDR3 spans 13 residues. Germline V gives CDR1 SNHLY, CDR2 FYNNEI. The CDR3 coding sequence is TGTGCCAGCAGTGAGGCCCCCGTAGTGCCTCAGTACTTC. This translates into CASSEAPVVPQYF.

The V gene is TRBV14, the J gene TRBJ1-6; maybe TRBD1 (5 bases). Germline CDR1 and CDR2: SGHDN and FVKESK. The CDR3 contains 15 residues. V lost 1 base and J 7 bases, leaving 11 bases between the germline ends. The DNA for the CDR3 is TGTGCCAGCAGCCAAGGGGGCCTTCAGAATTCACCCCTCCACTTT. It translates to CASSQGGLQNSPLHF.

This sequence joins TRBV6-2 or TRBV6-3 and TRBJ2-1, with TRBD2 as a possible D gene (6 bases). CDR1 MNHEY and CDR2 SVGEGT come from the germline V gene. CDR3 size: 15 residues. V lost 5 bases to trimming and J lost 9 bases, with 20 bases between them. The CDR3 is CASSPRVAEISEQFF. CDR3 bases: TGTGCCAGCAGTCCCCGGGTAGCGGAGATCTCTGAGCAGTTCTTC.

This chain connects TRBV28 to TRBJ1-2; D is uncertain. This CDR3 region has 15 residues. The germline V gene has CDR1 MDHEN and CDR2 SYDVKM. V was pared by 5 bases and J by 5 bases, with 18 bases between. The CDR3 sequence is CASSPPGYRPYGYTF. The CDR3 nucleotides read TGTGCCAGCAGTCCCCCCGGGTACAGACCTTATGGCTACACCTTC.

This clonotype was counted between two and nine times. This chain links TRBV12-3 or TRBV12-4 with TRBJ2-4; D is perhaps TRBD2 (6 bases). This CDR3 contains 15 residues. The ends were cut back, 5 bases at V and 0 bases at J, with 11 bases in the middle. CDR3 in amino acids: CASSPPGLAKNIQYF. The CDR3 coding sequence is TGTGCCAGCAGTCCCCCGGGACTAGCCAAAAACATTCAGTACTTC.

The chain recombines TRBV29-1 with TRBJ2-5; TRBD1 agrees at 9 bases. CDR1 is SQVTM and CDR2 is ANQGSEA in the germline V gene. CDR3 length equals 16 residues. After removal of 0 bases from V and 5 bases from J, the junction contained 10 bases not matched to a gene. The CDR3 protein is CSVEEAGTGFDETQYF. CDR3 nucleotides: TGCAGCGTTGAAGAGGCCGGGACAGGGTTTGACGAGACCCAGTACTTC.

The chain carries TRBV11-2 and TRBJ2-1, with D perhaps matching TRBD2 (6 bases). Deletions cut 4 bases from V and 3 bases from J, with 16 bases between. The CDR3 spans 16 residues. Germline-derived CDR1 and CDR2 are SGHAT and FQNNGV. This chain's CDR3 is CASSSPTRSNYNEQFF. As DNA, the CDR3 is TGTGCCAGCAGCTCACCGACTAGGTCGAACTACAATGAGCAGTTCTTC. Variable domain in full (rest from reference TRBV11-2 and TRBJ2-1): EAGVAQSPRYKIIEKRQSVAFWCNPISGHATLYWYQQILGQGPKLLIQFQNNGVVDDSQLPKDRFSAERLKGVDSTLKIQPAKLEDSAVYLCASSSPTRSNYNEQFFGPGTRLTVL.

This clonotype turned up a few times. The chain links TRBV28 to TRBJ1-2; D might be TRBD1 (6 bases). Germline loops: CDR1 MDHEN, CDR2 SYDVKM. Between the trimmed V and J ends, which lost 7 bases and 6 bases, there was a span of 12 bases. CDR3 size: 12 residues. The CDR3 DNA sequence: TGTGCCAGCACCCTGGACAGCCATGGCTACACCTTC. Protein: CASTLDSHGYTF.

The table lists this clonotype with a few counts. The chain has TRBV6-1 and TRBJ1-1; D not certain. The V gene's germline CDR1 is MNHNS and CDR2 SASEGT. Trimming left V 9 bases short and J 4 bases short, with 12 bases between. The CDR3 is 12 amino acids. The CDR3 protein is CASLGLGTEAFF. CDR3 nucleotides: TGTGCCAGTCTTGGCCTGGGCACTGAAGCTTTCTTT.

The rearrangement links TRBV6-5 to TRBJ2-5, with 9 bases matching TRBD1. Germline V lookup: CDR1 MNHEY, CDR2 SVGAGI. V was clipped by 2 bases and J by 11 bases; unmatched bases: 6. This CDR3 spans 13 amino acids. The CDR3: CASSYNRGREQYF. The CDR3 DNA reads as TGTGCCAGCAGTTACAACAGGGGGCGTGAGCAGTACTTC.

A word on this clonotype: This could be a read error, since a much larger clone is one nucleotide away. The V call is TRBV6-1, the J call TRBJ1-2; D call uncertain. The germline gives CDR1 MNHNS, CDR2 SASEGT. The CDR3 is 13 residues long. CDR3 sequence (DNA): TGTGCCAGCAGTGCCGGGAACCCCCGTGGCCACACCTTC. Translation gives CASSAGNPRGHTF.

This sequence joins TRBV29-1 and TRBJ2-1, with D maybe TRBD2 (6 bases). Trimming removed 0 bases at V and 1 base at J, with 10 bases between. This CDR3 contains 15 residues. Per the germline V gene, CDR1 is SQVTM and CDR2 is ANQGSEA. The CDR3 region is CSVEDEGRSYNEQFF. The CDR3 nucleotides read TGCAGCGTTGAAGATGAGGGGAGGTCCTACAATGAGCAGTTCTTC.

This clonotype has just a few counts. This chain joins TRBV7-2 and TRBJ2-3; D possibly corresponds to TRBD2 (5 bases). Germline loops: CDR1 SGHTA, CDR2 FQGNSA. Between the trimmed V and J ends, which lost 9 bases and 5 bases, there was a span of 12 bases. The CDR3 consists of 12 residues. The DNA for the CDR3 is TGTGCCAGTGGAAAACTAGGAGATACGCAGTATTTT. Amino acid sequence: CASGKLGDTQYF.